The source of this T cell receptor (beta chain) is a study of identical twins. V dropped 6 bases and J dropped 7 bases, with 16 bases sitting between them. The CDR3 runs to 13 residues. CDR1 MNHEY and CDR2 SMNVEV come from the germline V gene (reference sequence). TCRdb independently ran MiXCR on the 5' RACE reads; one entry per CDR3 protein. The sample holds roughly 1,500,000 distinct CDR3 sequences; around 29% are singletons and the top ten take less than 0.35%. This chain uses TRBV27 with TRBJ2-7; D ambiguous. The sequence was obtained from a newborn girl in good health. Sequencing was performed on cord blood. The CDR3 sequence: CASSPGGLVEQYF. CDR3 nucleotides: TGTGCCAGCAGCCCGGGTGGGCTGGTTGAGCAGTACTTC.